Below, 5 T cell receptor beta chains from the same sample are listed, as sequenced in a study of identical twins. TCRdb passed the 5' RACE reads through MiXCR, listing each CDR3 protein once. The sample records roughly 1,500,000 distinct CDR3 sequences, about 30% being singletons. The sample comprised cord blood. The receptors originated from a newborn girl in good health.

This chain joins TRBV20-1 and TRBJ1-1; a possible D gene is TRBD1 (6 bases). Trimming shortened V by 3 bases and J by 5 bases, and 19 bases separated the two germline ends. CDR3 size: 15 residues. Germline CDR1 is DFQATT and CDR2 is SNEGSKA (reference sequence). Here the CDR3 reads CSASRAGDTGTEAFF. Written as DNA, the CDR3 is TGCAGTGCTAGTCGGGCAGGGGACACGGGAACTGAAGCTTTCTTT.

V and J are TRBV6-5 and TRBJ1-6, with D uncertain. CDR3 size: 17 residues. Germline V gene sequence: CDR1 MNHEY, CDR2 SVGAGI. V shed 3 bases and J shed 0 bases, with 12 bases lying between them. The CDR3 loop is CASSYRARSSYNSPLHF. The CDR3 DNA sequence: TGTGCCAGCAGTTATAGGGCCAGGAGCTCCTATAATTCACCCCTCCACTTT.

The table lists this clonotype with a few counts. The gene calls are TRBV27 and TRBJ2-1; D may be TRBD1 or TRBD2 (7 bases each). Trimming removed 5 bases from V and 4 bases from J, with 15 bases in between. Germline loops: CDR1 MNHEY, CDR2 SMNVEV (reference sequence). The CDR3 spans 15 residues. DNA of the CDR3: TGTGCCAGCAGTCCCCCAGGGGGGGCTTACAATGAGCAGTTCTTC. Its translation is CASSPPGGAYNEQFF.

V usage is TRBV12-3 or TRBV12-4 and J usage is TRBJ2-2, with 7 bases lining up with TRBD2. The CDR3 spans 17 residues. The J segment lost 5 bases and the V segment lost 4 bases, leaving 13 bases of the junction unmatched. CDR3 residues: CASSSHGGGFRTGELFF. The CDR3 bases are TGTGCCAGCAGTTCTCACGGGGGAGGGTTTCGGACCGGGGAGCTGTTTTTT.

This sequence joins TRBV12-5 and TRBJ1-4; 9 nucleotides agree with TRBD1. The CDR3 runs to 17 residues. Germline trimming cut 0 bases from V and 8 bases from J; bases unmatched to any gene: 10. The germline CDR1 and CDR2 sequences are LGHNT and FRNRAP. Written as DNA, the CDR3 is TGTGCTAGTGGTTTGGTAATCCACCGGGACAGGGACGAAAAACTGTTTTTT. Translating it yields CASGLVIHRDRDEKLFF.